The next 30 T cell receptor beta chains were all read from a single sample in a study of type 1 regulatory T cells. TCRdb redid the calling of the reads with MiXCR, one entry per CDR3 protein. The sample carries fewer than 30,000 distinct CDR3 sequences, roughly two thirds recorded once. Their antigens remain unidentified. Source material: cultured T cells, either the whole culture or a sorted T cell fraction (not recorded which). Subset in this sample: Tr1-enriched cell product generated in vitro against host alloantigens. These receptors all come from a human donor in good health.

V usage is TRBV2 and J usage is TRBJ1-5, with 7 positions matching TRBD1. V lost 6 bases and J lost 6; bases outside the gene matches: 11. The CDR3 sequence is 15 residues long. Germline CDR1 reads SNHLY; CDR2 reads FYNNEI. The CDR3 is CASRRDRVEGQPQHF. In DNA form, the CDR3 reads TGTGCCAGCAGACGCGACAGGGTAGAGGGTCAGCCCCAGCATTTT.

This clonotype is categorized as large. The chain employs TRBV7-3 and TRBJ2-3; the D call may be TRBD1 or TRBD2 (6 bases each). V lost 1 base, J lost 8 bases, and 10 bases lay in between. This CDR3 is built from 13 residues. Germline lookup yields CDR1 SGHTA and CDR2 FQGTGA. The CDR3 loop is CASSLSGGGTQYF. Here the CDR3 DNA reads TGTGCCAGCAGCTTAAGTGGAGGGGGTACGCAGTATTTT.

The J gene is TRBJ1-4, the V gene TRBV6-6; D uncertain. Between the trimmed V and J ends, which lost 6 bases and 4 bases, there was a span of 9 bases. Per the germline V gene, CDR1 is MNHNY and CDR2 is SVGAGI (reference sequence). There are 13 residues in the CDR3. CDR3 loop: CASSRILNEKLFF. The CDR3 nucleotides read TGTGCCAGCAGCAGGATACTTAATGAAAAACTGTTTTTT.

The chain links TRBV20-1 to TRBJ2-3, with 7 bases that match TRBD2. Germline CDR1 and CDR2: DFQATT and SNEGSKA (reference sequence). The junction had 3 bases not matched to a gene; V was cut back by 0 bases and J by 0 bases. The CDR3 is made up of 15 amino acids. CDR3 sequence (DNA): TGCAGTGCTAGAGATTGGGGGGGAAGCACAGATACGCAGTATTTT. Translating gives CSARDWGGSTDTQYF.

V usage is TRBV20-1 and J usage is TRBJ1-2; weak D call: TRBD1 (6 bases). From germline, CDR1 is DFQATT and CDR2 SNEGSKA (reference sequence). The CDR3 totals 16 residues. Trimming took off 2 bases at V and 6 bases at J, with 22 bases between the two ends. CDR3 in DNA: TGCAGTGCTAGACCTCCCCGTGGGGGGGGGGCCCATGGCTACACCTTC. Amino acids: CSARPPRGGGAHGYTF.

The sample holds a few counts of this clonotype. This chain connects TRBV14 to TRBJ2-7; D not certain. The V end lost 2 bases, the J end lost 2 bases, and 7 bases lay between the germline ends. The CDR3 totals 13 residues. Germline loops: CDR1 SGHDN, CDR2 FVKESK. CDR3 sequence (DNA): TGTGCCAGCAGCCAATCCCTAACCTACGAGCAGTACTTC. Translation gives CASSQSLTYEQYF.

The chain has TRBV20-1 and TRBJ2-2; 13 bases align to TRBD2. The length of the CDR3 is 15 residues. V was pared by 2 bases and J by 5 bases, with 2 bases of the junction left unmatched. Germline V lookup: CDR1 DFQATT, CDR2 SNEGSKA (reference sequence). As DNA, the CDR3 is TGCAGTGCTAGAAAGGGACTAGCGGGGACCGGGGAGCTGTTTTTT. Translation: CSARKGLAGTGELFF.

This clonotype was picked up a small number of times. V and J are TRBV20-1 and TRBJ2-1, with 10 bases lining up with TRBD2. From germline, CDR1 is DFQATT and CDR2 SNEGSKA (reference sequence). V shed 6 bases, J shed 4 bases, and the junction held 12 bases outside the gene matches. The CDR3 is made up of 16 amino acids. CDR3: CSARDSGGPKYNEQFF. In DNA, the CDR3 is TGCAGTGCGAGGGATAGCGGGGGGCCAAAATACAATGAGCAGTTCTTC.

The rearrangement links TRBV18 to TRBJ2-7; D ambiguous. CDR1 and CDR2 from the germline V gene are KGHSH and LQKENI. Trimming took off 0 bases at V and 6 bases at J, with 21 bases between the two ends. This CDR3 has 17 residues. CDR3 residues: CASSPPRQAGFVPEQYF. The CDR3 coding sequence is TGTGCCAGCTCACCACCGAGGCAGGCCGGCTTCGTCCCCGAGCAGTACTTC. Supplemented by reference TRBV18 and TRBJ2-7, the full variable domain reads NAGVMQNPRHLVRRRGQEARLRCSPMKGHSHVYWYRQLPEEGLKFMVYLQKENIIDESGMPKERFSAEFPKEGPSILRIQQVVRGDSAAYFCASSPPRQAGFVPEQYFGPGTRLTVT.

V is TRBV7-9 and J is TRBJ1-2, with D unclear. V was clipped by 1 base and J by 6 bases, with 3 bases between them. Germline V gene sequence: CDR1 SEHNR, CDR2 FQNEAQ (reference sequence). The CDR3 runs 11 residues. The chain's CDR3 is CASSLGDGYTF. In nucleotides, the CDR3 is TGTGCCAGCAGCTTAGGAGATGGCTACACCTTC. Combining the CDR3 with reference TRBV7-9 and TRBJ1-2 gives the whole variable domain DTGVSQNPRHKITKRGQNVTFRCDPISEHNRLYWYRQTLGQGPEFLTYFQNEAQLEKSRLLSDRFSAERPKGSFSTLEIQRTEQGDSAMYLCASSLGDGYTFGSGTRLTVV.

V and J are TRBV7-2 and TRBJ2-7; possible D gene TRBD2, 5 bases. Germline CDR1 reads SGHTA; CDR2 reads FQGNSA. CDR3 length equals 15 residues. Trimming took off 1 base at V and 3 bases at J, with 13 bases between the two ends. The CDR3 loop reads CASSLGFRGFYEQYF. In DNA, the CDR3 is TGTGCCAGCAGCTTAGGGTTTCGGGGTTTCTACGAGCAGTACTTC.

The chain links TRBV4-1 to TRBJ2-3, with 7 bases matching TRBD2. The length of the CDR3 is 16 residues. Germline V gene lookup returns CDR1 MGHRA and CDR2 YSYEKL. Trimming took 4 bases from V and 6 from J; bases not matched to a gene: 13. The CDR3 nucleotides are TGCGCCAGCAGCCGGACCGACGGGCGGGGGATGGATACGCAGTATTTT. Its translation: CASSRTDGRGMDTQYF.

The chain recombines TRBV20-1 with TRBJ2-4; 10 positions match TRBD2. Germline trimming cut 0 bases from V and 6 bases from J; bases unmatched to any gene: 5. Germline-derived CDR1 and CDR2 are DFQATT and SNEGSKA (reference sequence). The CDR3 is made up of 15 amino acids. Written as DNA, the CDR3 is TGCAGTGCTAGAGAGGAGGGGACTAGCGTAAACATTCAGTACTTC. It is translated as CSAREEGTSVNIQYF.

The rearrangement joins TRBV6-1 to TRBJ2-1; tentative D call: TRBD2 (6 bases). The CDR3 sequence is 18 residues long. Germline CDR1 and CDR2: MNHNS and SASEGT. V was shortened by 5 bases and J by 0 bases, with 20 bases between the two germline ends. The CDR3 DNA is TGTGCCAGCAGTTTCGCCCACGGAGGGCGCGGCTCCTACAATGAGCAGTTCTTC. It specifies CASSFAHGGRGSYNEQFF.

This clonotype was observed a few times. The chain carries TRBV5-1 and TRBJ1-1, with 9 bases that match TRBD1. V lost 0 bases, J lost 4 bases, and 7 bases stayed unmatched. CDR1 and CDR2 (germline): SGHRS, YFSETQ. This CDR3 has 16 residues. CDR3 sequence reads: CASSLGRDRAGTEAFF. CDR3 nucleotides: TGCGCCAGCAGCTTGGGTAGGGACAGGGCGGGCACTGAAGCTTTCTTT.

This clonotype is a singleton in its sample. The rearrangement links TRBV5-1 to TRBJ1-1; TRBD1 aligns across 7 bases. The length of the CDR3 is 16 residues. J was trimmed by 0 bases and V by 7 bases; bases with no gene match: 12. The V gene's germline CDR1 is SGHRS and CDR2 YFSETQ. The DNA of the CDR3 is TGCGCCAGCGGCCGTAGACCGGGACAGATGAACACTGAAGCTTTCTTT. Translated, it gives CASGRRPGQMNTEAFF.

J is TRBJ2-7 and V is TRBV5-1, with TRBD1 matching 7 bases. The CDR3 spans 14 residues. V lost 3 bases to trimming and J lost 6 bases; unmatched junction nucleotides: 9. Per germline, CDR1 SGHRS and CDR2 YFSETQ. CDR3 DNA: TGCGCCAGCAGCTCGAGCGCCAGGACAGGCGAGCAGTACTTC. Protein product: CASSSSARTGEQYF.

In DNA form, the CDR3 reads TGTGCCAGCAGGCTAAGGCAGGGGAATGAGCAGTTCTTC. This gives the protein CASRLRQGNEQFF. The rearrangement links TRBV12-3 or TRBV12-4 to TRBJ2-1; possible D gene TRBD1, 6 bases. V dropped 6 bases and J dropped 7 bases, with 13 bases sitting between them. This CDR3 region has 13 residues.

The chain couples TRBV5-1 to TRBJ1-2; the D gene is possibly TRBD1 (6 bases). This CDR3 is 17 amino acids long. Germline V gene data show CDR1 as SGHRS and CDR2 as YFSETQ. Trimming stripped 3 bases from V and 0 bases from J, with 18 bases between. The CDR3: CASSWGASVSANYGYTF. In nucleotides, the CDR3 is TGCGCCAGCAGCTGGGGGGCGAGTGTCTCGGCTAACTATGGCTACACCTTC. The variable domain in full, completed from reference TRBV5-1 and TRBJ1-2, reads KAGVTQTPRYLIKTRGQQVTLSCSPISGHRSVSWYQQTPGQGLQFLFEYFSETQRNKGNFPGRFSGRQFSNSRSEMNVSTLELGDSALYLCASSWGASVSANYGYTFGSGTRLTVV.

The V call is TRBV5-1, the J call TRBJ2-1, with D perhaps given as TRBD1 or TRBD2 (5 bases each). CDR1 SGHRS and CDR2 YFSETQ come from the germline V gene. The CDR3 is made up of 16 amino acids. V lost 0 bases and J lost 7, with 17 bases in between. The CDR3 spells CASSLVRVPEGNEQFF. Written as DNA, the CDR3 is TGCGCCAGCAGCTTGGTTCGGGTCCCTGAGGGGAATGAGCAGTTCTTC.

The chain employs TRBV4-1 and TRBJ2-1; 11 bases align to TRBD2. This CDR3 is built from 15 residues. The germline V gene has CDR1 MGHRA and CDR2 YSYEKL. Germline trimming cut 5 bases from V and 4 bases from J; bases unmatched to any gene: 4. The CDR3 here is CASSLGLADYNEQFF. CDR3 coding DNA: TGCGCCAGCAGCTTGGGACTAGCGGATTACAATGAGCAGTTCTTC.

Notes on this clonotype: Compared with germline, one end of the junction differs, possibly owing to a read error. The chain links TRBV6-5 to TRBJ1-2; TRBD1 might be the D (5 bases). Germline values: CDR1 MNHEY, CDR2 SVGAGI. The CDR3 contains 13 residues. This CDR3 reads CVSGGWDGIGYTF. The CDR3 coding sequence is TGTGTCAGCGGAGGGTGGGACGGTATCGGCTACACCTTC.

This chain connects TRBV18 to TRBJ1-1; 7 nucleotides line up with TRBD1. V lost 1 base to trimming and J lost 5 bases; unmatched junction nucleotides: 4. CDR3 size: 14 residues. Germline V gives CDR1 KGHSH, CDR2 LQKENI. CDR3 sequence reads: CASSPQQGETEAFF. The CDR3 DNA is TGTGCCAGCTCACCACAGCAGGGGGAAACTGAAGCTTTCTTT.

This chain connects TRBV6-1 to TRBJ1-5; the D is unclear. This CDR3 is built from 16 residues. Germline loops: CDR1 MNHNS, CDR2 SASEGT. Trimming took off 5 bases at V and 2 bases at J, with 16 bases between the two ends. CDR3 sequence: CASSLGPPGGNQPQHF. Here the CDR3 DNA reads TGTGCCAGCAGTTTAGGACCTCCGGGCGGCAATCAGCCCCAGCATTTT.

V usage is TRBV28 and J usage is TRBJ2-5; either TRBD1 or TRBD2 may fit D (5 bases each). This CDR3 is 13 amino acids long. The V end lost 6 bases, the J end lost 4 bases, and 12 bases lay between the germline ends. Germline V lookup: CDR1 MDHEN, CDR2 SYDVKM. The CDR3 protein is CASSRGDLETQYF. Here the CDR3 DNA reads TGTGCCAGCAGCAGAGGGGACCTAGAGACCCAGTACTTC.

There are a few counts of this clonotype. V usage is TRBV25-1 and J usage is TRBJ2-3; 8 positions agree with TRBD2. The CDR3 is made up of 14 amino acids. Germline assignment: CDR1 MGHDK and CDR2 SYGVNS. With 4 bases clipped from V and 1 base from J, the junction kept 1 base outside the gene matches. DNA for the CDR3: TGTGCCAGCAGTGTCGGGGGGGGCACAGATACGCAGTATTTT. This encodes CASSVGGGTDTQYF.

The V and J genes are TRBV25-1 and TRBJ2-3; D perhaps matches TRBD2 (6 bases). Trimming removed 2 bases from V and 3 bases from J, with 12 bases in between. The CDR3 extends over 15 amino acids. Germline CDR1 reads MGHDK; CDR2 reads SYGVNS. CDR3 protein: CASSEAGRETDTQYF. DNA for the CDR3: TGTGCCAGCAGTGAAGCAGGGCGGGAAACAGATACGCAGTATTTT.

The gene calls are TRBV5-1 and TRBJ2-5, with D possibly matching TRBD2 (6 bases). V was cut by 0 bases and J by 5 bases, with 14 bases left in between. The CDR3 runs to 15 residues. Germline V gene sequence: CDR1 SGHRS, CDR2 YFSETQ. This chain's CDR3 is CASSLAPGGRETQYF. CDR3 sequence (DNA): TGCGCCAGCAGCTTGGCCCCCGGGGGACGGGAGACCCAGTACTTC.

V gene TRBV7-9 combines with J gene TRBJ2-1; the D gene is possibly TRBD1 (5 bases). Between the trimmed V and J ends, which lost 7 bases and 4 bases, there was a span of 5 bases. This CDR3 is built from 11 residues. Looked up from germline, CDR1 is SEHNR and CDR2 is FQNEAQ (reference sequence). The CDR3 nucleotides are TGTGCCAGCAACAGGTACAATGAGCAGTTCTTC. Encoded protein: CASNRYNEQFF.

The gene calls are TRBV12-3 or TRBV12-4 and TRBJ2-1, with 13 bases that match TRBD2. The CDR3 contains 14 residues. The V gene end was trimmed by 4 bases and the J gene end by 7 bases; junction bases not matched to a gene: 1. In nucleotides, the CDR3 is TGTGCCAGCAGTTCGGGACTAGCGGGGAATGAGCAGTTCTTC. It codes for CASSSGLAGNEQFF.